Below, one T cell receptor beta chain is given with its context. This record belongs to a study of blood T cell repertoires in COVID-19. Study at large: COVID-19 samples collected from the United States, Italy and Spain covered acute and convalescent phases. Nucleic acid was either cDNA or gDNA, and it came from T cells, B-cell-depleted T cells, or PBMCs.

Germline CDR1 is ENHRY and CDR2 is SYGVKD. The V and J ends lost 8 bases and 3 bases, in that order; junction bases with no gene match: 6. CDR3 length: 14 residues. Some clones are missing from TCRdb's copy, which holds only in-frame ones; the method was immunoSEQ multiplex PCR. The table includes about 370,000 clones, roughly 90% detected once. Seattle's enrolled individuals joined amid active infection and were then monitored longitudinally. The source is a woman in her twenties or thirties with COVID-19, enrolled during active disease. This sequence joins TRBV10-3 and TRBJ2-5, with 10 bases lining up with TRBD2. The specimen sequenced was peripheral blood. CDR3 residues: CAIGSAGGKETQYF. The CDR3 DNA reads TGTGCCATCGGTTCAGCGGGAGGGAAAGAGACCCAGTACTTC.